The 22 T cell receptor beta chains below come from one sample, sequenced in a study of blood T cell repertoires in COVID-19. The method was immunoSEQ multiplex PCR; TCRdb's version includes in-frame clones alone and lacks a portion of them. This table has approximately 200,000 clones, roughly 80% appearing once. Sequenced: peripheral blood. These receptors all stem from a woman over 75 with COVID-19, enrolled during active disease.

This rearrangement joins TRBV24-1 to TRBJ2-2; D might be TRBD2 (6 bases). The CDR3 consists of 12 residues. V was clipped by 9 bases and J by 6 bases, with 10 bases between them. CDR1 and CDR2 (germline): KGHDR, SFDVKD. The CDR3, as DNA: TGTGCCACCGGGCGACTAGCCGGGGAGCTGTTTTTT. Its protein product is CATGRLAGELFF.

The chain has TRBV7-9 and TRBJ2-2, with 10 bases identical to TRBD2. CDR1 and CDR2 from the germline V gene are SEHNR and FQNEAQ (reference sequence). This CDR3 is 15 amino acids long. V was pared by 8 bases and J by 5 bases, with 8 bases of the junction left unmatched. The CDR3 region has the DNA TGTGCCAGCGGGGTACTAGCGGGAATTACCGGGGAGCTGTTTTTT. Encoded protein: CASGVLAGITGELFF.

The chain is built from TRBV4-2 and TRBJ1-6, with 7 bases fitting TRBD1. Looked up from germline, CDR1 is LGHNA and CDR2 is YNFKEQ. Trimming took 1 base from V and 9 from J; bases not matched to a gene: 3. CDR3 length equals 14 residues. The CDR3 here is CASSQATGASPLHF. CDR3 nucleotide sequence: TGTGCCAGCAGCCAAGCAACAGGGGCTTCACCCCTCCACTTT.

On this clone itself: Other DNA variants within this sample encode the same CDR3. The DNA for the CDR3 is TGTGCCAGCAGTAGACAGGGGGACTATGGCTACACCTTC. Translation: CASSRQGDYGYTF. This chain links TRBV6-5 with TRBJ1-2, with 9 bases fitting TRBD1. From germline, CDR1 is MNHEY and CDR2 SVGAGI. The V segment lost 5 bases and the J segment 3 bases; nucleotides outside the gene matches: 1. This CDR3 is 13 amino acids long.

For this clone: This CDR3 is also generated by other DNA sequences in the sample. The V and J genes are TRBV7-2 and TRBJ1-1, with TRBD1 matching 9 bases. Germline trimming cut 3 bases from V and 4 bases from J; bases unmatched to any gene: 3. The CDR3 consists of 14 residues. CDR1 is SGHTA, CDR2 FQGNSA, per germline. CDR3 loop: CASSLGTGSTEAFF. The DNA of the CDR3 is TGTGCCAGCAGCTTGGGGACAGGGTCCACTGAAGCTTTCTTT. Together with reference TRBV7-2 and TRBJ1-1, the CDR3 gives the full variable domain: GAGVSQSPSNKVTEKGKDVELRCDPISGHTALYWYRQSLGQGLEFLIYFQGNSAPDKSGLPSDRFSAERTGGSVSTLTIQRTQQEDSAVYLCASSLGTGSTEAFFGQGTRLTVV.

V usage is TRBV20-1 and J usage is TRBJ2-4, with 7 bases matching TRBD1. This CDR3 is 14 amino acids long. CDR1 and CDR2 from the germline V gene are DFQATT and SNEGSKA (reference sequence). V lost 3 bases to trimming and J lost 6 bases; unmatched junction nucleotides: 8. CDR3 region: CSASSSGTANIQYF. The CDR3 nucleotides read TGCAGTGCTAGTTCCTCCGGGACAGCAAACATTCAGTACTTC.

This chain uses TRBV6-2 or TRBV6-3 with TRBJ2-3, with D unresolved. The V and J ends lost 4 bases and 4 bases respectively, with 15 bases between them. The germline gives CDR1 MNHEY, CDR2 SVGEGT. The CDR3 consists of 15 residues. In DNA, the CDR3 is TGTGCCAGCAGTTCGGCACGCCTAGTTGCAGATACGCAGTATTTT. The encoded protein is CASSSARLVADTQYF.

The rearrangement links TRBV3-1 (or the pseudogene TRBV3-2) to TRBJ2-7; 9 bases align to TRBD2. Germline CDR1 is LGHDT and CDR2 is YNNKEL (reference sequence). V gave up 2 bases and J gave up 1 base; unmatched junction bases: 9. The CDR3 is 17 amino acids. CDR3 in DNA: TGTGCCAGCAGCCAAACCAGCGGGGGGCGGATTTCCTACGAGCAGTACTTC. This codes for CASSQTSGGRISYEQYF.

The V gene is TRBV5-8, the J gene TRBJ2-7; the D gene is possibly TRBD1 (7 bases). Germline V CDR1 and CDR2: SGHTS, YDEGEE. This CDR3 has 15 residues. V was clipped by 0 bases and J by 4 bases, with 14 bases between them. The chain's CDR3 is CASSLGAGGKYEQYV. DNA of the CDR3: TGTGCCAGCAGCTTGGGGGCAGGGGGGAAGTACGAGCAGTACGTC.

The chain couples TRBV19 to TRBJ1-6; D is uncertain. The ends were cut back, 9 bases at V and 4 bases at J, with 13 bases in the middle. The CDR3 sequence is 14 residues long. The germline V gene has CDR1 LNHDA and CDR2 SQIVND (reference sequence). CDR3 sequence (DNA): TGTGCCAGCCACCGGGAAGGGTATAATTCACCCCTCCACTTT. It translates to CASHREGYNSPLHF. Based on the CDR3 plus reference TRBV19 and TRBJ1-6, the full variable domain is DGGITQSPKYLFRKEGQNVTLSCEQNLNHDAMYWYRQDPGQGLRLIYYSQIVNDFQKGDIAEGYSVSREKKESFPLTVTSAQKNPTAFYLCASHREGYNSPLHFGNGTRLTVT.

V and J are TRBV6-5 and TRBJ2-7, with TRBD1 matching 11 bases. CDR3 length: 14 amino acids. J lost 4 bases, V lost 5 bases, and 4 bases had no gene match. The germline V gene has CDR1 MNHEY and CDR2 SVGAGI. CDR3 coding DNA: TGTGCCAGCAGTCCGGGACAGGGGGTTTACGAGCAGTACGTC. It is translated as CASSPGQGVYEQYV.

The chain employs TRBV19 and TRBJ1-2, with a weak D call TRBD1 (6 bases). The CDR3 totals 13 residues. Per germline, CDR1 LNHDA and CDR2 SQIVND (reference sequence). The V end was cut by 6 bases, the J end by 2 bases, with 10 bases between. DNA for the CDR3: TGTGCCAGTAGCAGGGGAGGGAACTATGGCTACACCTTC. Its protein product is CASSRGGNYGYTF.

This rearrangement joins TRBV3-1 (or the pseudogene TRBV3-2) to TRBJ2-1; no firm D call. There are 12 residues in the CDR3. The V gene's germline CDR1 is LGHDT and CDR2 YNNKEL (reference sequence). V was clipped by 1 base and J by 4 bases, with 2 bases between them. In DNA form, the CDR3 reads TGTGCCAGCAGCCAAGCGTACAATGAGCAGTTCTTC. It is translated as CASSQAYNEQFF.

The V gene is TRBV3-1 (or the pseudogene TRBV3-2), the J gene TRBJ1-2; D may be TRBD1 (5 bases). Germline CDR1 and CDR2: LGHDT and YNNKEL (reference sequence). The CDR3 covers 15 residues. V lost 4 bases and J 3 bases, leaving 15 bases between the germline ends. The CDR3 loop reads CASSPTTQGDYGYTF. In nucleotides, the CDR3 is TGTGCCAGCAGCCCAACGACCCAGGGTGACTATGGCTACACCTTC.

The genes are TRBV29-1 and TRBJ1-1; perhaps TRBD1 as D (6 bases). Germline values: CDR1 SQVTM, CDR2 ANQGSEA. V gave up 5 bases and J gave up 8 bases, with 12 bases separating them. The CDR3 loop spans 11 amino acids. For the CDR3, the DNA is TGCAGCGTTCACTCAAGGGGGGAAGCTTTCTTT. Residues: CSVHSRGEAFF.

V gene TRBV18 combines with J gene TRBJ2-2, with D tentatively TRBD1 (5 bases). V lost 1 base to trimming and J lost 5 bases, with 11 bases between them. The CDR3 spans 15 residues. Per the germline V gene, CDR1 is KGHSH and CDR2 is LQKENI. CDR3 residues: CASSPQAGKTGELFF. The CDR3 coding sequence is TGTGCCAGCTCACCACAGGCAGGGAAAACCGGGGAGCTGTTTTTT.

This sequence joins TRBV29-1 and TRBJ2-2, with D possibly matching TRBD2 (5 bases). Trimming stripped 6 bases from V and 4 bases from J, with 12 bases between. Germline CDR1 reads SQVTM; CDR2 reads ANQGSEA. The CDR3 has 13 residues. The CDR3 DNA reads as TGCAGCGTCGGGAAGGGAAGCACCGGGGAGCTGTTTTTT. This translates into CSVGKGSTGELFF.

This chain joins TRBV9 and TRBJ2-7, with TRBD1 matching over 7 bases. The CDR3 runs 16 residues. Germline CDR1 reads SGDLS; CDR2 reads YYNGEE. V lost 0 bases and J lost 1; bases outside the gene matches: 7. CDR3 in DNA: TGTGCCAGCAGCGTAGAGACAGGGACATATTCCTACGAGCAGTACGTC. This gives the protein CASSVETGTYSYEQYV.

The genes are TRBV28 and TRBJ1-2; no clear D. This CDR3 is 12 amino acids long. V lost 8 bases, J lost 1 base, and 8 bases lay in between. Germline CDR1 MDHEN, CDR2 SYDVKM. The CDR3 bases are TGTGCCAGCGGGCGTTTTAACTATGGCTACACCTTC. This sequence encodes CASGRFNYGYTF.

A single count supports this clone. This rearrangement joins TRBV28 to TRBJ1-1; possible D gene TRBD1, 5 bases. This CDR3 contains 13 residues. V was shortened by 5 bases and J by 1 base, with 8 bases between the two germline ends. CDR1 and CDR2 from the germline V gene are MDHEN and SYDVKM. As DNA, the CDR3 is TGTGCCAGCAGTAGACAGCCGAACACTGAAGCTTTCTTT. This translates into CASSRQPNTEAFF.

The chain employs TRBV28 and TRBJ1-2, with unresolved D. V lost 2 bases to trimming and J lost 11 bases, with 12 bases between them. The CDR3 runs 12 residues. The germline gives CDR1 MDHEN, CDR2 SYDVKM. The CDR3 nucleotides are TGTGCCAGCAGTTTACGGGAGACTCGGTACACCTTC. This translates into CASSLRETRYTF.

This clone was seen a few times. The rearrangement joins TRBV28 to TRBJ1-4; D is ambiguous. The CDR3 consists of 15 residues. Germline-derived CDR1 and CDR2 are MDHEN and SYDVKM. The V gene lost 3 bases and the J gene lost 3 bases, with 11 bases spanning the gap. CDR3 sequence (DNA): TGTGCCAGCAGTTTTGGAGCGGGTGCTAATGAAAAACTGTTTTTT. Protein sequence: CASSFGAGANEKLFF.